Each of the 3 T cell receptor gamma chains below was sequenced from the same sample in a study of gamma delta lymphoproliferative disorders and STAT genes. The receptor sequences were amplified from genomic DNA of peripheral blood mononuclear cells. TCRdb re-called the multiplex PCR reads using CATT. Of 650 to 850 gamma-chain clones in the sample, about 30% are singletons; the top ten hold under 20%. Sequencing was carried out using blood. These receptors were obtained from a human donor in good health.

Relative to its sample, this clone is medium-sized. The CDR3 spells CATWTRFKIF. DNA of the CDR3: TGTGCCACCTGGACGCGGTTCAAGATATTT. This chain joins TRGV8 and TRGJP1. Because TCRdb records no J gene, it was assigned here through a match of the DNA to germline. Germline trimming cut 6 bases from V and 12 bases from J; bases unmatched to any gene: 4. Per germline, CDR1 VENAVY and CDR2 YDSYNSRV. The CDR3 is 10 amino acids.

This clone is termed large (0.1 to 1%). The chain couples TRGV4 to TRGJ1 or TRGJ2. Matching the DNA to germline supplied the J gene, which TCRdb does not give. The junction had 10 bases not matched to a gene; V was cut back by 0 bases and J by 11 bases. CDR1 EGSTGY and CDR2 YDSYTSSV come from the germline V gene. The CDR3 contains 13 residues. The CDR3, as DNA: TGTGCCACCTGGGATGGGCGTAGATCGGAGAAACTCTTT. Amino acids: CATWDGRRSEKLF.

Judged by abundance, this clone is large (0.1 to 1%). The chain carries TRGV2 and TRGJ1 or TRGJ2. The J gene was missing in TCRdb and was found by matching the end of the DNA to germline. The CDR3 is 12 amino acids. Trimming removed 0 bases from V and 10 bases from J; junction bases left unmatched: 6. Germline CDR1 is EGSNGY and CDR2 is YDSYNSKV. This CDR3 is CATWDGPWKKLF. CDR3 coding DNA: TGTGCCACCTGGGACGGGCCGTGGAAGAAACTCTTT.